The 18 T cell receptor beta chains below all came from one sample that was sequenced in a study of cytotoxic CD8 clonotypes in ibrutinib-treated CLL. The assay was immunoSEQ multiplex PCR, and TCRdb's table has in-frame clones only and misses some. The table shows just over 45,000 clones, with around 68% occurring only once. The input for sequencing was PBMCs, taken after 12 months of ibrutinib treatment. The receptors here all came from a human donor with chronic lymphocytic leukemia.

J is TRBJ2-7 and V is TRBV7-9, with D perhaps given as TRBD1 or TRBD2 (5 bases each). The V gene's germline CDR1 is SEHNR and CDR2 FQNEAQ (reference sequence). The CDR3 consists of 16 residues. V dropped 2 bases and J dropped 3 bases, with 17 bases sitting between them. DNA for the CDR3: TGTGCCAGCAGCTTAAATCCCCGGCAGGGAGTCTACGAGCAGTACTTC. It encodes CASSLNPRQGVYEQYF.

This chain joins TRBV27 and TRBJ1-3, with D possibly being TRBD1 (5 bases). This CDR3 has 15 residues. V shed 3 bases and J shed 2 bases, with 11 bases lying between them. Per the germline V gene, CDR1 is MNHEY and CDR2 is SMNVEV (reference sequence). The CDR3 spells CASSFRGSTGNTIYF. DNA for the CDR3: TGTGCCAGCAGTTTTCGGGGGAGTACTGGAAACACCATATATTTT.

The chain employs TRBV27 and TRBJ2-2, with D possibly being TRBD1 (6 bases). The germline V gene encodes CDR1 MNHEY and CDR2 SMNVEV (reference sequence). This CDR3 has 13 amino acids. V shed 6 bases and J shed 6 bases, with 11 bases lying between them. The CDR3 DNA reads TGTGCCAGCAGCAACAGGGACCCCGGGGAGCTGTTTTTT. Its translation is CASSNRDPGELFF.

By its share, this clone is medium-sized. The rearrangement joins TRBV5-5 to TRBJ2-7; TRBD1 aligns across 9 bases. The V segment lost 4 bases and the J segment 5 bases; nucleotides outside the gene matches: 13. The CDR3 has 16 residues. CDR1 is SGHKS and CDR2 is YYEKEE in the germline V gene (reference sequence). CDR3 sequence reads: CASSPEETGGLHEQYF. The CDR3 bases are TGTGCCAGCAGCCCGGAGGAGACAGGGGGTCTCCACGAGCAGTACTTC.

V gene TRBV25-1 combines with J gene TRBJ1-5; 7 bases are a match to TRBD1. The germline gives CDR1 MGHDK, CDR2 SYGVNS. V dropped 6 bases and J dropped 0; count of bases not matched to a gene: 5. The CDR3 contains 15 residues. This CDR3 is CASRQDRNSNQPQHF. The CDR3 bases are TGTGCCAGCAGACAGGACAGGAATAGCAATCAGCCCCAGCATTTT. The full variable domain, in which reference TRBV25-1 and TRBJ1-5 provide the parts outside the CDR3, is EADIYQTPRYLVIGTGKKITLECSQTMGHDKMYWYQQDPGMELHLIHYSYGVNSTEKGDLSSESTVSRIRTEHFPLTLESARPSHTSQYLCASRQDRNSNQPQHFGDGTRLSIL.

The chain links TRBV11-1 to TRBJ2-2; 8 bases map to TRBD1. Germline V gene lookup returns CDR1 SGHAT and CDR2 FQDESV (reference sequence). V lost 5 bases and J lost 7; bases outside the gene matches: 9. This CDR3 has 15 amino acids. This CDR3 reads CASSLQGANGGELFF. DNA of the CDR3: TGTGCCAGCAGCCTCCAGGGGGCTAACGGCGGGGAGCTGTTTTTT.

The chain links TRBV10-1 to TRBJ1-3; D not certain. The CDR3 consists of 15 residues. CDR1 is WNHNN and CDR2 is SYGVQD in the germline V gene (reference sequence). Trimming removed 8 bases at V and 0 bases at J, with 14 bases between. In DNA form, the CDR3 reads TGCGCCAGCGAAAATCCCAGGACCTCTGGAAACACCATATATTTT. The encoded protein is CASENPRTSGNTIYF.

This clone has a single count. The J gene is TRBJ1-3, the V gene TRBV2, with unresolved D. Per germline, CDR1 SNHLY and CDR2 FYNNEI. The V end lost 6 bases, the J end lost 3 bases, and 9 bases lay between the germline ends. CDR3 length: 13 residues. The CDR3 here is CASRGGGGNTIYF. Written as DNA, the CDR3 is TGTGCCAGCAGGGGAGGAGGTGGAAACACCATATATTTT.

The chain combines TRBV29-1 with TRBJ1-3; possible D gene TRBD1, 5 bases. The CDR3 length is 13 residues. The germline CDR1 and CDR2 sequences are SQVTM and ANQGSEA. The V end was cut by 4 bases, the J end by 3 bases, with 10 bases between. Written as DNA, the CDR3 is TGCAGCGTTGCGGTGCAGGGTGGAAACACCATATATTTT. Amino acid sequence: CSVAVQGGNTIYF.

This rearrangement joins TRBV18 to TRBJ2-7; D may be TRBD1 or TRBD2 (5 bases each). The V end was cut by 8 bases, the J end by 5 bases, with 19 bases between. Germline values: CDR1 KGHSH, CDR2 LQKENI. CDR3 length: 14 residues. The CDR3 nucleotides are TGTGCCAGCACACAAAGTCCGGGGCGGAACGAGCAGTACTTC. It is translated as CASTQSPGRNEQYF.

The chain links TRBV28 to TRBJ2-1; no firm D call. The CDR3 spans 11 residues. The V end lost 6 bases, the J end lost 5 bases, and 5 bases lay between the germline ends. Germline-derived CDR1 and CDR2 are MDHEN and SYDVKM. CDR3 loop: CASSLHNEQFF. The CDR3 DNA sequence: TGTGCCAGCAGCCTTCACAATGAGCAGTTCTTC.

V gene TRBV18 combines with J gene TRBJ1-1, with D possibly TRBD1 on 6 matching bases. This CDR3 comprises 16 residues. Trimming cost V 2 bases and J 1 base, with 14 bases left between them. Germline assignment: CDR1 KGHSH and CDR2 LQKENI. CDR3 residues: CASSPINREKNTEAFF. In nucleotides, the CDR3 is TGTGCCAGCTCACCAATCAACAGGGAAAAGAACACTGAAGCTTTCTTT.

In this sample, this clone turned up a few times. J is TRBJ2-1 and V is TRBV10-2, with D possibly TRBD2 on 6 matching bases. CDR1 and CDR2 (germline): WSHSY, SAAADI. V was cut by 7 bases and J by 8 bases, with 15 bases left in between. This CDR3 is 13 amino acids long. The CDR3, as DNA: TGCGCCAGCACCGGCGGGACGGTCTATGAGCAGTTCTTC. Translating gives CASTGGTVYEQFF.

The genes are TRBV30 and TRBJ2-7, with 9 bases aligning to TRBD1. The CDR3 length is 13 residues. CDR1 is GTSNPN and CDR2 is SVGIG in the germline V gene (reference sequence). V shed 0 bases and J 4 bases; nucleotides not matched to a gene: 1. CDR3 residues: CAWSVDRGYEQYF. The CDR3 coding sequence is TGTGCCTGGAGTGTAGACAGGGGGTACGAGCAGTACTTC. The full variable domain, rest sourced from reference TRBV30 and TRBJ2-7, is SQTIHQWPATLVQPVGSPLSLECTVEGTSNPNLYWYRQAAGRGLQLLFYSVGIGQISSEVPQNLSASRPQDRQFILSSKKLLLSDSGFYLCAWSVDRGYEQYFGPGTRLTVT.

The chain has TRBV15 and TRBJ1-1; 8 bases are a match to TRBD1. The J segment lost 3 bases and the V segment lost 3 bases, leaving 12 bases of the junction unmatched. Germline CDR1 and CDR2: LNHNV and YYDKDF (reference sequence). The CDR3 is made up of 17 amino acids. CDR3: CATSSLQGGLKDTEAFF. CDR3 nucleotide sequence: TGTGCCACCAGCAGTTTACAGGGGGGGTTGAAAGACACTGAAGCTTTCTTT.

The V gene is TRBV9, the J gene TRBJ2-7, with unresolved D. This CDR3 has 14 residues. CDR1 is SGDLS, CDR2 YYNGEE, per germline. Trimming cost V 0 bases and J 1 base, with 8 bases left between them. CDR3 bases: TGTGCCAGCAGCGTAGCCGACACATCCTACGAGCAGTACTTC. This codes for CASSVADTSYEQYF.

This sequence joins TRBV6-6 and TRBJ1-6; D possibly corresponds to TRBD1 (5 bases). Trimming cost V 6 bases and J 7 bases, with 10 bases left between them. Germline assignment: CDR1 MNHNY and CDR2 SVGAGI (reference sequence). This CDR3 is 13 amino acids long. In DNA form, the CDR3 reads TGTGCCAGCAGAATTACAGGAAATTCACCCCTCCACTTT. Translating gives CASRITGNSPLHF.

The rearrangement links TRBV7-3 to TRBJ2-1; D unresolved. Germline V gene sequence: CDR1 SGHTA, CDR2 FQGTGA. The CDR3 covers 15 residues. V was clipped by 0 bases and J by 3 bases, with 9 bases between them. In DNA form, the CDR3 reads TGTGCCAGCAGCTTAACCGGCGCCAGCTACAATGAGCAGTTCTTC. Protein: CASSLTGASYNEQFF.